This entry lists 11 T cell receptor beta chains sequenced from one sample in a study of blood T cell repertoires in COVID-19. Only in-frame clones appear in the TCRdb table, and some are missing; sequencing was by immunoSEQ multiplex PCR. Of 250,000 or so clones in the sample, 85% to 90% were seen once. The sequenced sample consisted of PBMCs or T cells enriched from blood (not recorded which). The receptor set was obtained from a woman aged 25 to 45 with acute COVID-19.

The chain combines TRBV27 with TRBJ1-1; D ambiguous. The ends were cut back, 1 base at V and 7 bases at J, with 16 bases in the middle. CDR1 and CDR2 (germline): MNHEY, SMNVEV (reference sequence). The CDR3 has 15 residues. The DNA of the CDR3 is TGTGCCAGCAGTTTATTCGGGCCCCAGGAGGGTGAAGCTTTCTTT. Encoded protein: CASSLFGPQEGEAFF.

Points on this clone: This may be a read error: a much more frequent sequence differs by one nucleotide. CDR3 amino acids: CASSLQGANTGELFF. As DNA, the CDR3 is TGTGCCAGCAGTTTACAGGGGGCGAACACCGGGGAGCTGTTTTTT. The J gene is TRBJ2-2, the V gene TRBV27; 7 bases are a match to TRBD1. The CDR3 has 15 residues. Germline V gives CDR1 MNHEY, CDR2 SMNVEV (reference sequence). V lost 2 bases and J lost 0; bases outside the gene matches: 0.

This clone was counted a single time. The V and J genes are TRBV28 and TRBJ1-5, with D maybe TRBD1 (6 bases). There are 14 residues in the CDR3. Germline V gene data show CDR1 as MDHEN and CDR2 as SYDVKM. The V end was cut by 6 bases, the J end by 5 bases, with 14 bases between. The CDR3 loop is CASRPGEAYQPQHF. CDR3 bases: TGTGCCAGCAGACCAGGGGAAGCGTATCAGCCCCAGCATTTT.

Comments on this clone: Other DNA sequences in the sample encode the same CDR3. The chain uses TRBV19 and TRBJ1-5; perhaps TRBD1 as D (6 bases). Germline CDR1 reads LNHDA; CDR2 reads SQIVND (reference sequence). CDR3 length equals 15 residues. Deletions cut 3 bases from V and 1 base from J, with 10 bases between. The CDR3 sequence: CASSIQGHSNQPQHF. The CDR3 coding sequence is TGTGCCAGTAGTATTCAGGGGCACAGCAATCAGCCCCAGCATTTT.

The gene calls are TRBV7-9 and TRBJ1-2; possibly TRBD1 for D (6 bases). Trimming stripped 5 bases from V and 5 bases from J, with 15 bases between. Germline lookup yields CDR1 SEHNR and CDR2 FQNEAQ (reference sequence). This CDR3 spans 14 amino acids. CDR3 nucleotides: TGTGCCAGCAGCCCTGAGGGAGGGGGATATGGCTACACCTTC. The encoded protein is CASSPEGGGYGYTF. Using reference TRBV7-9 and TRBJ1-2 for the parts outside the CDR3, the full variable domain is DTGVSQNPRHKITKRGQNVTFRCDPISEHNRLYWYRQTLGQGPEFLTYFQNEAQLEKSRLLSDRFSAERPKGSFSTLEIQRTEQGDSAMYLCASSPEGGGYGYTFGSGTRLTVV.

This rearrangement joins TRBV6-4 to TRBJ1-1; TRBD1 matches 10 bases. V shed 7 bases and J 6 bases; nucleotides not matched to a gene: 8. CDR1 and CDR2 from the germline V gene are MRHNA and SNTAGT. The CDR3 is 14 amino acids. The CDR3 DNA is TGTGCCAGCAAAATTACCGGGACAGGGGCTGAAGCTTTCTTT. It specifies CASKITGTGAEAFF.

This sequence joins TRBV11-3 and TRBJ2-1; D is undetermined. The length of the CDR3 is 12 residues. V lost 5 bases and J lost 6, with 8 bases in between. CDR1 is SGHNT and CDR2 is YENEEA in the germline V gene. CDR3 sequence: CASSPMSNEQFF. CDR3 nucleotide sequence: TGTGCCAGCAGCCCTATGTCCAATGAGCAGTTCTTC.

This chain connects TRBV4-2 to TRBJ2-7; D ambiguous. The V and J ends lost 0 bases and 4 bases respectively, with 7 bases between them. CDR1 and CDR2 (germline): LGHNA, YNFKEQ. This CDR3 comprises 13 residues. The CDR3, as DNA: TGTGCCAGCAGCCAAGAGCCCGGGTACGAGCAGTACTTC. Translation gives CASSQEPGYEQYF.

This chain uses TRBV12-3 or TRBV12-4 with TRBJ2-1; 7 bases are a match to TRBD2. Trimming at V came to 10 bases and at J to 7 bases, leaving 10 bases not matched to a gene. The length of the CDR3 is 13 residues. The DNA of the CDR3 is TGTGCCAACTCCCGGACTAGTTTAAATGAGCAGTTCTTC. As protein: CANSRTSLNEQFF.

The chain carries TRBV5-1 and TRBJ1-5; D might be TRBD1 (6 bases). Per the germline V gene, CDR1 is SGHRS and CDR2 is YFSETQ. The CDR3 is made up of 14 amino acids. V was shortened by 2 bases and J by 3 bases, with 9 bases between the two germline ends. This chain's CDR3 is CASSFGTPNQPQHF. The CDR3, as DNA: TGCGCCAGCAGCTTCGGGACACCCAATCAGCCCCAGCATTTT.

The chain links TRBV3-1 (or the pseudogene TRBV3-2) to TRBJ2-1, with D perhaps matching TRBD2 (6 bases). CDR1 is LGHDT and CDR2 is YNNKEL in the germline V gene (reference sequence). The CDR3 has 14 amino acids. The V gene lost 4 bases and the J gene lost 5 bases, with 12 bases spanning the gap. CDR3 DNA sequence: TGTGCCAGCAGCCGCGGGACTGGAGACAATGAGCAGTTCTTC. Amino acid sequence: CASSRGTGDNEQFF.